These 29 T cell receptor beta chains came from one sample sequenced in a study of blood T cell repertoires in COVID-19. Libraries were prepared by immunoSEQ multiplex PCR; TCRdb keeps only in-frame clonotypes and omits some of them. Here the sample spans about 440,000 clones, about 91% being singletons. Material: peripheral blood. The receptor set was obtained from a woman aged 45 to 65 with COVID-19, enrolled during active disease.

The rearrangement links TRBV3-1 (or the pseudogene TRBV3-2) to TRBJ1-3; a weak D match, TRBD1 (6 bases). Trimming stripped 3 bases from V and 0 bases from J, with 9 bases between. CDR3 length: 15 amino acids. Germline assignment: CDR1 LGHDT and CDR2 YNNKEL (reference sequence). Here the CDR3 DNA reads TGTGCCAGCAGCCAGCAGGGACACTCTGGAAACACCATATATTTT. Amino acids: CASSQQGHSGNTIYF.

The chain employs TRBV11-2 and TRBJ2-5, with 9 positions matching TRBD1. The V and J ends lost 3 bases and 6 bases, in that order; junction bases with no gene match: 8. The V gene's germline CDR1 is SGHAT and CDR2 FQNNGV. This CDR3 spans 15 amino acids. This CDR3 reads CASSFLTGGSKTQYF. The CDR3 DNA reads TGTGCCAGCAGCTTCTTGACAGGGGGTTCGAAGACCCAGTACTTC.

The chain is built from TRBV3-1 (or the pseudogene TRBV3-2) and TRBJ2-1, with no clear D. Germline V CDR1 and CDR2: LGHDT, YNNKEL (reference sequence). The germline V and J ends were trimmed by 1 base and 4 bases, with 11 bases remaining between them. The CDR3 loop spans 15 amino acids. CDR3 sequence (DNA): TGTGCCAGCAGCCAAGGTCCCGGCGGATACAATGAGCAGTTCTTC. Translated: CASSQGPGGYNEQFF.

This clone was recorded a few times. V is TRBV29-1 and J is TRBJ1-3, with 7 bases matching TRBD1. Germline lookup yields CDR1 SQVTM and CDR2 ANQGSEA. The CDR3 is made up of 14 amino acids. V shed 5 bases, J shed 0 bases, and the junction held 4 bases outside the gene matches. The CDR3 DNA follows: TGCAGCGTTCGAACAGGGGACTCTGGAAACACCATATATTTT. Its protein is CSVRTGDSGNTIYF.

The chain has TRBV7-9 and TRBJ2-7; 7 nucleotides line up with TRBD1. Losses at the gene ends were 5 bases for V and 4 bases for J; bases not matched to a gene: 23. The CDR3 sequence is 19 residues long. The germline gives CDR1 SEHNR, CDR2 FQNEAQ (reference sequence). The CDR3 here is CASSPRVVEGARKRYEQYF. CDR3 sequence (DNA): TGTGCCAGCAGCCCCAGAGTTGTCGAGGGGGCGCGTAAACGGTACGAGCAGTACTTC. Full variable domain (rest looked up from reference TRBV7-9 and TRBJ2-7): DTGVSQNPRHKITKRGQNVTFRCDPISEHNRLYWYRQTLGQGPEFLTYFQNEAQLEKSRLLSDRFSAERPKGSFSTLEIQRTEQGDSAMYLCASSPRVVEGARKRYEQYFGPGTRLTVT.

This clone was seen just once. The chain combines TRBV4-2 with TRBJ1-2; the match to TRBD1 covers 10 bases. Germline V gene data show CDR1 as LGHNA and CDR2 as YNFKEQ. This CDR3 is built from 16 residues. J lost 2 bases, V lost 3 bases, and 6 bases had no gene match. In DNA, the CDR3 is TGTGCCAGCAGCCACCTAGAGGGACAGGGGAACTATGGCTACACCTTC. Protein product: CASSHLEGQGNYGYTF.

Comment on this clone: The same CDR3 is also encoded by other DNA sequences in this sample. This rearrangement joins TRBV25-1 to TRBJ2-7; unclear D gene. The ends were cut back, 3 bases at V and 4 bases at J, with 4 bases in the middle. The germline V gene encodes CDR1 MGHDK and CDR2 SYGVNS. The CDR3 is 11 residues long. The CDR3 nucleotides are TGTGCCAGCAGTGATTATTACGAGCAGTACTTC. Residues: CASSDYYEQYF.

The V call is TRBV12-5, the J call TRBJ1-4; D gene unclear. In germline, CDR1 is LGHNT, CDR2 FRNRAP. Deletions cut 0 bases from V and 5 bases from J, with 10 bases between. This CDR3 region has 15 residues. In DNA form, the CDR3 reads TGTGCTAGTGGTTTGGTATTGGGCCGGAATGAAAAACTGTTTTTT. Its protein product is CASGLVLGRNEKLFF.

The J gene is TRBJ1-1, the V gene TRBV6-5, with TRBD1 matching 7 bases. V lost 5 bases to trimming and J lost 6 bases; unmatched junction nucleotides: 6. CDR1 and CDR2 from the germline V gene are MNHEY and SVGAGI. CDR3 size: 13 residues. The CDR3 DNA follows: TGTGCCAGCAGTCGTTCGACAGGGTCTGAAGCTTTCTTT. It encodes CASSRSTGSEAFF.

This chain links TRBV6-1 with TRBJ1-6, with TRBD1 matching 11 bases. V dropped 5 bases and J dropped 8; count of bases not matched to a gene: 2. This CDR3 is built from 14 residues. Germline assignment: CDR1 MNHNS and CDR2 SASEGT. The CDR3 sequence is CASSPGQGDSPLHF. As DNA, the CDR3 is TGTGCCAGCAGTCCGGGACAGGGGGATTCACCCCTCCACTTT.

V and J are TRBV5-5 and TRBJ1-1; TRBD1 matches at 9 bases. The CDR3 runs to 15 residues. Germline CDR1 reads SGHKS; CDR2 reads YYEKEE (reference sequence). The V gene end was trimmed by 6 bases and the J gene end by 1 base; junction bases not matched to a gene: 7. The CDR3 sequence: CASNTYRGRNTEAFF. In DNA, the CDR3 is TGTGCCAGCAACACATACAGGGGGCGGAACACTGAAGCTTTCTTT.

The chain combines TRBV6-5 with TRBJ2-2, with D unclear. There are 15 residues in the CDR3. V was shortened by 5 bases and J by 4 bases, with 14 bases between the two germline ends. The germline CDR1 and CDR2 sequences are MNHEY and SVGAGI. Here the CDR3 reads CASSPMAQATGELFF. The CDR3 coding sequence is TGTGCCAGCAGTCCCATGGCGCAGGCCACCGGGGAGCTGTTTTTT.

The chain has TRBV13 and TRBJ2-7; 8 bases map to TRBD2. The V and J ends lost 5 bases and 9 bases, in that order; junction bases with no gene match: 12. Germline values: CDR1 PRHDT, CDR2 FYEKMQ (reference sequence). The CDR3 is 14 residues long. In nucleotides, the CDR3 is TGTGCCAGCAGCGCCGGGACTAGGATGCACGGGCAGTACTTC. Protein: CASSAGTRMHGQYF.

The chain links TRBV27 to TRBJ1-2; no reliable D call. The CDR3 covers 14 residues. Germline CDR1 and CDR2: MNHEY and SMNVEV (reference sequence). Trimming stripped 0 bases from V and 1 base from J, with 6 bases between. DNA for the CDR3: TGTGCCAGCAGTTTATCGGCCTTTAACTATGGCTACACCTTC. Translating gives CASSLSAFNYGYTF.

There are a few counts of this clone. The genes are TRBV30 and TRBJ1-5; D is unclear. The CDR3 has 14 amino acids. Germline CDR1 is GTSNPN and CDR2 is SVGIG (reference sequence). The V and J ends lost 0 bases and 4 bases respectively, with 10 bases between them. The CDR3 spells CAWSVLTGNQPQHF. CDR3 bases: TGTGCCTGGAGTGTACTGACGGGGAATCAGCCCCAGCATTTT. Using reference TRBV30 and TRBJ1-5 for the parts outside the CDR3, the full variable domain is SQTIHQWPATLVQPVGSPLSLECTVEGTSNPNLYWYRQAAGRGLQLLFYSVGIGQISSEVPQNLSASRPQDRQFILSSKKLLLSDSGFYLCAWSVLTGNQPQHFGDGTRLSIL.

The rearrangement joins TRBV30 to TRBJ2-1, with TRBD2 matching over 11 bases. The V segment lost 5 bases and the J segment 3 bases; nucleotides outside the gene matches: 6. CDR1 is GTSNPN and CDR2 is SVGIG in the germline V gene (reference sequence). The CDR3 spans 15 residues. CDR3 protein: CAWGPGLAVYNEQFF. The CDR3 DNA follows: TGTGCCTGGGGACCGGGACTAGCGGTCTACAATGAGCAGTTCTTC.

The chain carries TRBV18 and TRBJ1-2; 12 nucleotides match TRBD1. V lost 3 bases to trimming and J lost 8 bases; unmatched junction nucleotides: 1. The CDR3 runs 13 residues. Germline CDR1 and CDR2: KGHSH and LQKENI. In DNA, the CDR3 is TGTGCCAGCTCACCCGGGACAGGGGGCGGCTACACCTTC. This codes for CASSPGTGGGYTF.

The CDR3 sequence is CASGRGPSSYNEQFF. In nucleotides, the CDR3 is TGTGCCAGCGGACGGGGTCCTAGCTCCTACAATGAGCAGTTCTTC. The chain is built from TRBV2 and TRBJ2-1; tentatively, D is TRBD2 (5 bases). Germline CDR1 SNHLY, CDR2 FYNNEI. V dropped 8 bases and J dropped 0 bases, with 14 bases sitting between them. The length of the CDR3 is 15 residues. The variable domain in full, with the rest retrieved from reference TRBV2 and TRBJ2-1, is EPEVTQTPSHQVTQMGQEVILRCVPISNHLYFYWYRQILGQKVEFLVSFYNNEISEKSEIFDDQFSVERPDGSNFTLKIRSTKLEDSAMYFCASGRGPSSYNEQFFGPGTRLTVL.

The CDR3 here is CASSQGQFNTEAFF. For the CDR3, the DNA is TGTGCCAGTAGCCAGGGACAGTTCAACACTGAAGCTTTCTTT. V usage is TRBV19 and J usage is TRBJ1-1; TRBD1 matches at 7 bases. Germline CDR1 and CDR2: LNHDA and SQIVND (reference sequence). The V and J ends lost 6 bases and 2 bases, in that order; junction bases with no gene match: 6. The CDR3 has 14 residues.

The chain carries TRBV19 and TRBJ2-7; D gene ambiguous. CDR1 and CDR2 (germline): LNHDA, SQIVND (reference sequence). Trimming removed 3 bases at V and 2 bases at J, with 8 bases between. The CDR3 is 13 amino acids. In DNA form, the CDR3 reads TGTGCCAGTAGTATTCAGGTAACCTACGAGCAGTACTTC. Its protein product is CASSIQVTYEQYF. Together with reference TRBV19 and TRBJ2-7, the CDR3 gives the full variable domain: DGGITQSPKYLFRKEGQNVTLSCEQNLNHDAMYWYRQDPGQGLRLIYYSQIVNDFQKGDIAEGYSVSREKKESFPLTVTSAQKNPTAFYLCASSIQVTYEQYFGPGTRLTVT.

The chain links TRBV24-1 to TRBJ2-3, with 11 bases fitting TRBD2. CDR1 is KGHDR, CDR2 SFDVKD, per germline. Germline trimming cut 2 bases from V and 4 bases from J; bases unmatched to any gene: 1. The CDR3 length is 15 residues. CDR3 sequence: CATSDSTSGADTQYF. As DNA, the CDR3 is TGTGCCACCAGTGATTCGACTAGCGGGGCAGATACGCAGTATTTT.

This sequence joins TRBV15 and TRBJ2-7; the match to TRBD1 covers 9 bases. Germline V CDR1 and CDR2: LNHNV, YYDKDF (reference sequence). This CDR3 is 15 amino acids long. V dropped 4 bases and J dropped 6; count of bases not matched to a gene: 10. CDR3 sequence: CATSTRWGTGSEQYF. For the CDR3, the DNA is TGTGCCACCAGCACCAGATGGGGGACAGGGTCCGAGCAGTACTTC.

This rearrangement joins TRBV11-2 to TRBJ2-7; the match to TRBD1 covers 7 bases. The CDR3 is made up of 14 amino acids. The ends lost 5 bases at V and 3 bases at J; junction bases unmatched: 7. CDR1 SGHAT and CDR2 FQNNGV come from the germline V gene. CDR3 region: CASSERDRLYEQYF. In DNA form, the CDR3 reads TGTGCCAGCAGCGAACGGGACAGACTCTACGAGCAGTACTTC.

The chain carries TRBV4-2 and TRBJ2-3; 14 nucleotides align to TRBD2. Germline CDR1 reads LGHNA; CDR2 reads YNFKEQ. V gave up 5 bases and J gave up 6 bases; unmatched junction bases: 7. The CDR3 length is 16 residues. The CDR3 DNA reads TGTGCCAGCAGCGAGAGGACTAGCGGGGGGAGGGATACGCAGTATTTT. Its translation is CASSERTSGGRDTQYF.

V and J are TRBV29-1 and TRBJ2-1; 9 positions match TRBD2. The V segment lost 7 bases and the J segment 8 bases; nucleotides outside the gene matches: 15. The CDR3 totals 15 residues. Germline values: CDR1 SQVTM, CDR2 ANQGSEA. The CDR3 sequence is CSAGSGRGGGDEQFF. For the CDR3, the DNA is TGCAGCGCTGGCTCTGGGCGGGGGGGTGGCGATGAGCAGTTCTTC.

V and J are TRBV30 and TRBJ1-2; the D is unclear. This CDR3 is 14 amino acids long. V was trimmed by 4 bases and J by 8 bases, leaving 20 bases between them. Germline V lookup: CDR1 GTSNPN, CDR2 SVGIG (reference sequence). The CDR3 sequence: CAWKITANLLGYTF. The CDR3 nucleotides read TGTGCCTGGAAAATAACAGCCAACTTGTTGGGCTACACCTTC.

This clone was counted only a few times. The gene calls are TRBV5-1 and TRBJ2-7; D perhaps matches TRBD2 (6 bases). The V end was cut by 2 bases, the J end by 0 bases, with 12 bases between. The CDR3 length is 15 residues. Germline V CDR1 and CDR2: SGHRS, YFSETQ. CDR3 in amino acids: CASSFGRGNSYEQYF. CDR3 DNA sequence: TGCGCCAGCAGCTTCGGACGGGGGAACTCCTACGAGCAGTACTTC.

J is TRBJ2-7 and V is TRBV18, with D maybe TRBD1 (5 bases). Trimming took off 3 bases at V and 5 bases at J, with 17 bases between the two ends. This CDR3 has 15 amino acids. Per the germline V gene, CDR1 is KGHSH and CDR2 is LQKENI. The CDR3 DNA sequence: TGTGCCAGCTCACCTGGCAGGGAAGTTTACAACGAGCAGTACTTC. This sequence encodes CASSPGREVYNEQYF.

This clone has only one observation. The chain couples TRBV4-2 to TRBJ2-7, with D maybe TRBD2 (6 bases). The V gene's germline CDR1 is LGHNA and CDR2 YNFKEQ. Trimming left V 4 bases short and J 5 bases short, with 15 bases between. CDR3 length equals 14 residues. The DNA for the CDR3 is TGTGCCAGCAGCCCCCTGGAGGGGACCCACGAGCAGTACTTC. It encodes CASSPLEGTHEQYF.